A selection of T cell receptor beta chains follows, all from one sample in a study of blood T cell repertoires in COVID-19. Libraries were prepared by immunoSEQ multiplex PCR; TCRdb keeps only in-frame clonotypes and omits some of them. The table shows 200,000 to 300,000 clones, with approximately 86% occurring only once. The sequencing sample was made of PBMCs or T cells enriched from blood (not recorded which). Every receptor here comes from a young woman who had recovered from COVID-19. CDR3s include the opening cysteine and the closing phenylalanine or tryptophan. D genes are given only for firm matches. Clone size is shown for a subset of rows, as once, few, many or a class of expanded clone.

clone size	V gene	D gene	J gene	CDR3 DNA	CDR3 protein
.	TRBV5-1	TRBD1	TRBJ1-2	TGCGCCAGCAGCTTGAGGGACAGGTTTGAATATGGCTACACCTTC	CASSLRDRFEYGYTF
few	TRBV10-3	.	TRBJ1-4	TGTGCCATCAGTGAGGATTTGGACAGCGGAGAAAAACTGTTTTTT	CAISEDLDSGEKLFF
.	TRBV29-1	TRBD2	TRBJ2-1	TGCAGCGTTGAGAGAGCCCTAGCGGGAGCTCTAAAAAATAATGAGCAGTTCTTC	CSVERALAGALKNNEQFF
.	TRBV3-1/TRBV3-2	TRBD2	TRBJ2-2	TGTGCCAGCAGCCAATGGGGACTAGATATCCGGGAGCTGTTTTTT	CASSQWGLDIRELFF
.	TRBV11-2	.	TRBJ1-1	TGTGCCAGCAGCTTAGAACGGACATTTAACACTGAAGCTTTCTTT	CASSLERTFNTEAFF
.	TRBV6-5	TRBD1	TRBJ2-7	TGTGCCGCGGACAGGGAACTGGTCGAGCAGTACTTC	CAADRELVEQYF
.	TRBV29-1	TRBD1	TRBJ2-1	TGCAGCGTTCATAAGATGGACAGGGGGACGTACAATGAGCAGTTCTTC	CSVHKMDRGTYNEQFF
few	TRBV7-3	TRBD1	TRBJ2-3	TGTGCCAGCAGCCGGGGACAGGGGGCATGGACAGATACGCAGTATTTT	CASSRGQGAWTDTQYF
.	TRBV14	TRBD2	TRBJ2-7	TGTGCCAGCAGCGAAGGACTAGCGGGGGGCCTCTACGAGCAGTACTTC	CASSEGLAGGLYEQYF
few	TRBV11-3	.	TRBJ2-3	TGTGCCAGCAGCTTAGGCGGGGCTAGATTCACAGATACGCAGTATTTT	CASSLGGARFTDTQYF
.	TRBV28	TRBD1	TRBJ1-2	TGTGCCAGCAGTTTATCGTCTGTCGGGATGAGGTTGACAGGGTGGGACTATGGCTACACCTTC	CASSLSSVGMRLTGWDYGYTF
few	TRBV18	.	TRBJ1-5	TGTGCCAGCTCACCAAGAACAGGAGGGAACCAGCCCCAGCATTTT	CASSPRTGGNQPQHF
.	TRBV3-1/TRBV3-2	.	TRBJ2-1	TGTGCCAGCAGCCAAGTGGCCAACTACAATGAGCAGTTCTTC	CASSQVANYNEQFF
many	TRBV4-3	TRBD1	TRBJ2-7	TGCGCCAGCAGCCAAAGGACAGGATCCTACGAGCAGTACTTC	CASSQRTGSYEQYF
.	TRBV15	TRBD2	TRBJ2-7	TGTGCCACCAGCAGCACCCTAGCGGGAGGACACTCCTACGAGCAGTACTTC	CATSSTLAGGHSYEQYF
.	TRBV28	TRBD1	TRBJ1-1	TGTGCCAGCAGTCCCACAGGGGACCCTGAAGCTTTCTTT	CASSPTGDPEAFF
once	TRBV5-4	TRBD1	TRBJ2-7	TGTGCCAGCAGCCGACAGGGCCCCACGAACGAGCAGTACTTC	CASSRQGPTNEQYF
.	TRBV7-2	TRBD1	TRBJ1-1	TGTGCCAGCAGCCCGCTGGGACAGGGGTATACTGAAGCTTTCTTT	CASSPLGQGYTEAFF
.	TRBV4-1	TRBD1	TRBJ1-1	TGCGCCAGCAGCCAAGGAACACAGGGGAAGGACGCTGAAGCTTTCTTT	CASSQGTQGKDAEAFF
.	TRBV19	TRBD1	TRBJ2-3	TGTGCCACAAACAGGGGTGTCACAGATACGCAGTATTTT	CATNRGVTDTQYF
.	TRBV11-1	.	TRBJ1-1	TGTGCCAGCAGCCCCTTGCCGACAGGAGATACTGAAGCTTTCTTT	CASSPLPTGDTEAFF
.	TRBV5-6	TRBD1	TRBJ2-3	TGTGCCAGCAGCTCGGTCCGGGACAGGGGCACAGATACGCAGTATTTT	CASSSVRDRGTDTQYF
.	TRBV3-1/TRBV3-2	TRBD2	TRBJ2-7	TGTGCCAGCAGCCAAGCCGCAACTAGCGGCAACGAGCAGTACTTC	CASSQAATSGNEQYF
.	TRBV27	TRBD2	TRBJ2-5	TGTGCCAGCAGGCAAGGGGCTAGCGGGAGTCCCGTGTATACCCAGTACTTC	CASRQGASGSPVYTQYF
.	TRBV3-1/TRBV3-2	TRBD1	TRBJ1-2	TGTGCCAGCAGCCCCGGGACAGGGGCTGGCTACACCTTC	CASSPGTGAGYTF
.	TRBV5-1	.	TRBJ1-6	TGCGCCAGCAGCTTGGCAGGGATCACCTATAATTCACCCCTCCACTTT	CASSLAGITYNSPLHF
.	TRBV2	TRBD2	TRBJ2-7	TGTGCCAGCTCGGGCGGGAGGGCGGTATACGAGCAGTACTTC	CASSGGRAVYEQYF
.	TRBV14	.	TRBJ2-3	TGTGCCAGCAGCCGCAGTTCTGGCTCTTCGGATACGCAGTATTTT	CASSRSSGSSDTQYF
.	TRBV5-1	.	TRBJ2-7	TGCGCCAGCAGCTTTTACTCCGGAACGGAGTACCTCTCCTACGAGCAGTACTTC	CASSFYSGTEYLSYEQYF
.	TRBV7-2	.	TRBJ1-2	TGTGCCAGCAGCTCGGACGGGAAATATGGCTACACCTTC	CASSSDGKYGYTF
.	TRBV5-5	TRBD2	TRBJ2-3	TGTGCCAGCAGCTCCCCACTAGCGGGAGTAGATACGCAGTATTTT	CASSSPLAGVDTQYF
few	TRBV7-9	TRBD1	TRBJ1-1	TGTGCCAGCAGCCCAGGGGGCGGAATCACTGAAGCTTTCTTT	CASSPGGGITEAFF